The T cell receptor beta chain under discussion was sequenced for a study of technical replicates of blood from four donors. The protocol was immunoSEQ multiplex PCR, while the TCRdb copy is restricted to in-frame clones and leaves out a portion. The sample lists over 75,000 clones; approximately 96% were seen once. The clonotype comes from a human donor in good health. The sequencing input was T cells isolated from PBMCs.

The DNA for the CDR3 is TGTGCCAGCAGTGCCCATAGAGAGCAGTACTTC. This gives the protein CASSAHREQYF. This chain links TRBV28 with TRBJ2-7; D gene uncertain. The CDR3 sequence is 11 residues long. Looked up from germline, CDR1 is MDHEN and CDR2 is SYDVKM. Trimming pared 5 bases from V and 7 bases from J, leaving 9 bases between.